The sequence of this TCR beta chain was determined in a study of blood T cell repertoires in COVID-19. Overall study: T cells, B-cell-depleted T cells, or PBMCs provided the cDNA or gDNA that served as material.

Trimming stripped 3 bases from V and 1 base from J, with 18 bases between. The V gene's germline CDR1 is LGHNA and CDR2 YSLEER. The CDR3 spans 17 residues. Symptom resolution, clearance, or two negative PCRs marked donors in Cohort 3 as recovered. Profiled with immunoSEQ multiplex PCR; TCRdb holds only in-frame clones, not every one. This table holds approximately 270,000 clones, approximately 84% found once. The chain employs TRBV4-3 and TRBJ1-1, with D possibly TRBD1 on 6 matching bases. This clonotype was obtained from a man aged 40-50 years who had recovered from COVID-19. Source material: PBMCs or T cells enriched from blood (not recorded which). Here the CDR3 DNA reads TGCGCCAGCAGCCAGAAAAGGGGGGGGCAGGGGAACACTGAAGCTTTCTTT. Translated, it gives CASSQKRGGQGNTEAFF.